The present T cell receptor (beta chain) was sequenced within a study of technical replicates of blood from a handful of donors. CDR3 length: 15 residues. Germline lookup yields CDR1 SGHRS and CDR2 YFSETQ. Germline trimming cut 5 bases from V and 1 base from J; bases unmatched to any gene: 4. This clone has only one observation. This table comes from immunoSEQ multiplex PCR, and its TCRdb copy is limited to in-frame clones, with some not included. The table shows around 80,000 clones, with around 91% occurring only once. This TCR was recovered from a human donor in good health. Material for sequencing was T cells isolated from PBMCs. V gene TRBV5-1 combines with J gene TRBJ2-2, with TRBD1 matching 8 bases. The CDR3 sequence is CASSTDRGNTGELFF. The CDR3 DNA follows: TGCGCCAGCAGTACTGACAGGGGGAACACCGGGGAGCTGTTTTTT.